The source of this TCR beta chain is a study of T cell repertoires in ileal Crohn's disease. TCRdb's copy holds only in-frame clones and misses some; the assay was immunoSEQ multiplex PCR. The data hold about 16,000 clones, with roughly two thirds observed a single time. Germline CDR1 reads MNHEY; CDR2 reads SMNVEV (reference sequence). V shed 2 bases and J 5 bases; nucleotides not matched to a gene: 0. CDR3 length equals 13 residues. Specimen: ileal tissue. The rearrangement links TRBV27 to TRBJ2-4; TRBD2 matches 7 bases. This receptor was taken from an adult with Crohn's disease. CDR3 DNA sequence: TGTGCCAGCAGTTTAGGGGGGGAAAACATTCAGTACTTC. Residues: CASSLGGENIQYF.